This T cell receptor beta chain originates from a study of cytomegalovirus exposure and HLA in healthy donors (dated by TCRdb to about 2017). About the study as a whole: In an earlier analysis of several hundred of the donors, 276 Gb of sequence data and some 100 million unique TCR beta sequences from approximately 180 million T cells were reported. An early release covering 550 to 700 HLA-typed donors comprised about 310 gigabases of sequencing data and tens of millions of unique TCR sequences. Of the roughly 400 genotyped donors, about 80% fell in the genetic ancestry cluster associated with self-reported Caucasian donors. The aim of the study was to test whether cataloging public T cell receptors could identify signatures of past pathogen exposure. Using immunosequencing, the study profiled T cell repertoires from 500 to 800 subjects and related those repertoires to cytomegalovirus serostatus. In addition to the first cohort of approximately 670 subjects, a separate validation cohort of about 120 different subjects was used. To predict cytomegalovirus infection status, the study combined high-throughput TCR immunosequencing, statistical association of individual TCRs with disease status, and machine learning. A later analysis re-examined previously published TCR beta repertoires from just over 650 donors and added high-resolution HLA genotyping to investigate patterns of TCR occurrence. Rather than drawing on any new phenotypic data, the later analysis identified candidate immune exposures from TCR beta sequences and the way those sequences occurred across donors. In an earlier analysis of 587 of the donors, high-throughput TCR beta sequencing was used to judge whether each TCR beta V gene segment behaved as functional or pseudogenic. Donor age, sex, ethnicity and CMV serostatus were collected together with the repertoire data. A later genetic analysis used genome-wide SNP genotypes for about 60% of the roughly 670 donors, treating that subset as a discovery cohort. All discovery cohort repertoires had been generated using a single sequencing platform. Both class I and class II loci were covered by HLA typing, at four-digit resolution. The number of donors typed differed by locus, with about 629-640 for A, B, C, DRB1 and DQB1, more than 500 for DQA1, approximately 580 for DPA1, and about 450 for DPB1. A handful of DR-DQ haplotypes were handled as single units for association and clustering because linkage in the cohort was strong. Among 398 genotyped donors of the cohort, an average of around 250,000 unique TCR beta nucleotide sequences was sequenced per donor, of which about 20% were non-productive.

From a lookup of the germline V gene, CDR1 and CDR2 are LGHNA and YSLEER. From V the trimming removes 0 bases and from J it removes 4 bases, while the gene matches leave 3 bases of the junction unaccounted for. The CDR3 numbers 15 residues from cysteine through phenylalanine. Only CDR3 DNA remains: 45 bases, in frame from the first base. Study-wide conclusions, independent of this receptor: When HLA alleles, especially DR and DQ, strongly co-occurred, TCR associations were difficult to assign to individual alleles. In a later analysis, most CMV-associated TCR beta chains were found to appear HLA-restricted, with HLA associations seemingly driven largely by CMV exposure. In a later analysis, HLA-associated TCR beta chains were found to be more clonally expanded and to have lower generation probabilities than equally common non-associated chains. Correlated functional status among segregating V segments might be attributable to linkage disequilibrium, but an unknown experimental factor could not be ruled out. Because counts were too low, about 15 rarely observed V segments, including chromosome 9 orphons, were left out of the earlier analysis of 500 to 750 of the donors. HLA typing was unavailable for some donors at each locus, so association tests used only the typed subset. The study gave a list of about 160 TCR beta chains associated with cytomegalovirus. A group of highly shared sequence variants was considered likely to be a technical artifact of the sequencing pipeline. The only immune exposure information available for the cohort was CMV serostatus. Some IMGT-functional V segments, including TRBV6-2 and TRBV6-3, could not be distinguished by the 87-base-pair reads and were therefore excluded. A later genetic analysis reported fewer N-insertions in productive TCRs among donors in an Asian-associated ancestry cluster than the roughly 640-donor mean. In an earlier analysis of some 500 of the donors, most TCR beta V segments appeared in productive rearrangements about 90% or about 30% of the time, broadly matching IMGT annotations. In a later analysis, around 15,000 TCR beta sequences were associated with specific HLA alleles at a false discovery rate of 0.05. The cohort was sequenced for TCR beta chains only, and without alpha or paired-chain data the features that could be detected were limited. In a later genetic analysis, a missense DCLRE1C variant was associated with V-gene and J-gene trimming of TCR beta chains, and the association was replicated in an independent cohort. A further reported finding was that TCR beta sequences accurately predicted the HLA-A and HLA-B alleles for most subjects in the first cohort. Cytomegalovirus status was reported to be diagnosed by the classifier with high specificity and sensitivity in both the original and validation cohorts. Presence/absence analyses assumed roughly uniform sequencing depth across donors, an assumption that may not hold. In a later analysis, several top co-occurrence clusters were reported to appear linked to parvovirus B19, influenza, CMV and Epstein-Barr virus. According to the authors, the approach could potentially be generalized to other disease states and immunological phenotypes. In a later analysis, TCR association rates were found to vary across HLA loci, with the most associated TCRs seen for DRB1 alleles and the fewest for HLA-C alleles. Across donors, most TCR sequences were observed very rarely, whereas some public TCRs were present in many individuals. In vitro tests confirmed that a few of the cytomegalovirus-associated TCR beta chains recognize cytomegalovirus antigens.

Points on this clone: Its cognate antigen has yet to be identified.

In total, more than 500 healthy bone marrow donors made up the cohort. At the time of sampling, every cohort member was nominally healthy, though immune exposures that went unrecorded were likely present. The donor tested CMV seropositive, placing the donor among the 310 or so seropositive members of the cohort. Each donor provided a peripheral blood sample, and peripheral blood mononuclear cells were used for TCR beta sequencing. Genomic DNA was extracted from the blood cell samples with the Qiagen DNeasy Blood Extraction Kit. Libraries were prepared through the immunoSEQ multiplex PCR assay. For the multiplex PCR, a mixture combining 60 forward primers for TCR Vbeta segments and 13 reverse primers for TCR Jbeta segments was used. Amplification of the CDR3 region of rearranged TCR beta genes was performed with a multiplex PCR assay on genomic DNA. On the Illumina HiSeq System, the amplified TCR beta libraries were sequenced as 87-base-pair reads. On the study's bioinformatics: Across the 500 to 750 repertoires, a later analysis counted roughly 77 million unique TCR beta chains, some 11 million of which were shared by at least two donors. Raw reads were error-corrected and collapsed into unique sequences with a nearest-neighbor algorithm that merged closely related sequences to remove PCR and sequencing errors. CDR3 sequences were aligned to IMGT reference sequences to assign V, D and J gene segments. For a sequence to be retained, at least a six-nucleotide match to both a V gene segment and a J gene segment was required. A rearrangement counted as productive if the CDR3 had no stop codons and remained in frame with V and J, and every other rearrangement counted as non-productive. Following IMGT convention, CDR3 was defined as the stretch from the second conserved V-encoded cysteine up to the conserved J-encoded phenylalanine. The earlier analysis of 587 of the donors excluded sequences that lacked an unambiguous match to a single V gene segment. An earlier analysis of 500 to 700 of the donors classified V segments as functional when productive rearrangements were above 56.7% and as segregating when the standard deviation between donors was above 5%. A statistical classification framework was developed to diagnose cytomegalovirus status using the catalog of TCR beta chain sequences. V and J gene assignment, in a later analysis, came from comparing TCR nucleotide sequences with IMGT/GENE-DB human TR gene sequences. The TCRdist pipeline was used in a later analysis to assign CDR3 sequences and most-parsimonious VDJ recombination scenarios. In a later analysis, each TCR beta chain was defined by its CDR3 amino acid sequence together with its V-gene family, and reads lacking a unique V-gene family were excluded. As a way to deal with suspected cross-contamination and a sequencing artifact, a later analysis dropped hundreds of nucleotide sequences that were highly shared and had low generation probability. A later analysis calculated a clonal expansion index for each public chain from normalized within-repertoire ranks of inferred template counts. In a later analysis, generation probabilities were computed with a VDJ recombination model fitted to out-of-frame rearrangements, and the resulting probabilities were checked against IGoR. Hypergeometric tests were used in a later analysis to score TCR-TCR, TCR-HLA and TCR-CMV co-occurrence, with a repertoire-size bias correction applied to the TCR pairs. To estimate false discovery rates, a later analysis permuted the HLA or CMV assignments 20 times. A later analysis grouped co-occurring TCRs with DBSCAN, adding TCRdist sequence similarity when clustering within HLA-allele-positive subsets. Repertoires with fewer than 30,000 or more than 120,000 public chains were left out of co-occurrence clustering, as were five repertoires with anomalous nucleotide sharing. Imported from immuneACCESS, the table was reduced by TCRdb to in-frame sequences with V and J called. These copies leave out some clones; in studies compared against another copy, an unresolved V gene accounts for under half, and the cause of the remainder is not known. V and J calls and clone size are as listed in that table; D and trimming were resolved from the DNA. Per the sample table, the count is about 74,000 clones. Roughly 8% of the sample lies in the top ten.

This sequence uses TRBV4-3 and TRBJ2-1; TRBD2 fits 7 bases in the junction. Sequenced material: PBMCs. The receptor comes from a female donor in good health and CMV-seropositive. The nucleotide sequence is given as TGCGCCAGCAGCCAAGACACTAGCGAGTACAATGAGCAGTTCTTC. This sequence encodes CASSQDTSEYNEQFF.